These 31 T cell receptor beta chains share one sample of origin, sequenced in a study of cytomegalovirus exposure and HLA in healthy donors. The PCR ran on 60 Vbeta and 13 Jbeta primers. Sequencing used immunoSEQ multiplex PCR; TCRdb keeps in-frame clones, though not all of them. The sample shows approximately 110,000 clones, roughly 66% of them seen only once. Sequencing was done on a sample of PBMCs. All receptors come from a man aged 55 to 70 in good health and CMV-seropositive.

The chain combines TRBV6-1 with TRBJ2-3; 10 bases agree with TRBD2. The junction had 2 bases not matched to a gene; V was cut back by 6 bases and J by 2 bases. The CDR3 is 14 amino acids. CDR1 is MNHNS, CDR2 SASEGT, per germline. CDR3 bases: TGTGCCAGCAGCCTAGCGGGGGCCACAGATACGCAGTATTTT. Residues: CASSLAGATDTQYF.

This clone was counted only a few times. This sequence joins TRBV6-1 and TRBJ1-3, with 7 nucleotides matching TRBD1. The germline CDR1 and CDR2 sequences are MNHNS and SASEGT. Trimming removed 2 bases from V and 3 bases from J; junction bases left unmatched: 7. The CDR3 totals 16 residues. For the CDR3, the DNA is TGTGCCAGCAGTGAACAGGGGGGCTTACTTGGAAACACCATATATTTT. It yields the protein CASSEQGGLLGNTIYF.

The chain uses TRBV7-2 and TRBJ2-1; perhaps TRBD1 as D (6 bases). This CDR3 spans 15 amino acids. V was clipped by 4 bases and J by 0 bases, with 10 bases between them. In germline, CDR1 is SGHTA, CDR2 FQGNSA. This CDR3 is CASSSQGSSYNEQFF. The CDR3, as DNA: TGTGCCAGCAGCTCCCAGGGGAGCTCCTACAATGAGCAGTTCTTC.

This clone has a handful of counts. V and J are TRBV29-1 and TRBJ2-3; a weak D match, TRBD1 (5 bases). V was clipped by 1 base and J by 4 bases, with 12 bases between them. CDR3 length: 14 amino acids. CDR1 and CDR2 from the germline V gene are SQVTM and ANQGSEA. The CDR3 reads CSVEGQTSADTQYF. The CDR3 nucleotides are TGCAGCGTTGAAGGACAGACCTCCGCAGATACGCAGTATTTT.

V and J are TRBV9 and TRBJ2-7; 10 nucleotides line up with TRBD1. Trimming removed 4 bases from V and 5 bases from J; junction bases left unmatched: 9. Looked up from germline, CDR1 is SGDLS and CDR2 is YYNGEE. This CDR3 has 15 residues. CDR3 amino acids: CASSIRDRGSDEQYF. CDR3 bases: TGTGCCAGCAGCATCCGGGACAGGGGTTCCGACGAGCAGTACTTC.

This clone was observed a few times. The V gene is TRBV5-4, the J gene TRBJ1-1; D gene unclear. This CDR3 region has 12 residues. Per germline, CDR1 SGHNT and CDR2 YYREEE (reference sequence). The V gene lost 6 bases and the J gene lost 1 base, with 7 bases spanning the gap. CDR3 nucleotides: TGTGCCAGCAACTCCCGGAACACTGAAGCTTTCTTT. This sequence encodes CASNSRNTEAFF.

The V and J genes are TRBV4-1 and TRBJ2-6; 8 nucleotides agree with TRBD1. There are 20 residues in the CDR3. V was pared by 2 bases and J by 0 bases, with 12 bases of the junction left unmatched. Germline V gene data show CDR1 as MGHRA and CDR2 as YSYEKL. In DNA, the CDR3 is TGCGCCAGCAGCCAAAAAGGACAGGGCCCGTCGGGCTCTGGGGCCAACGTCCTGACTTTC. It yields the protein CASSQKGQGPSGSGANVLTF.

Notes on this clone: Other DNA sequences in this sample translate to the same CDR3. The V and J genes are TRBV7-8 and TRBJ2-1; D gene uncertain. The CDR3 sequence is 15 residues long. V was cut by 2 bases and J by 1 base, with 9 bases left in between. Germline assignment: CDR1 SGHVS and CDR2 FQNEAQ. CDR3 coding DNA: TGTGCCAGCAGCTTACGCACGGGTTCCTACAATGAGCAGTTCTTC. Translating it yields CASSLRTGSYNEQFF. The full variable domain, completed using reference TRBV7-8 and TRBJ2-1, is GAGVSQSPRYKVAKRGQDVALRCDPISGHVSLFWYQQALGQGPEFLTYFQNEAQLDKSGLPSDRFFAERPEGSVSTLKIQRTQQEDSAVYLCASSLRTGSYNEQFFGPGTRLTVL.

CDR3 DNA: TGTGCCAGCAGCGTAGGGGGGGGGAATGAAAAACTGTTTTTT. This codes for CASSVGGGNEKLFF. The V gene is TRBV9, the J gene TRBJ1-4, with a tentative D call TRBD1 (5 bases). This CDR3 is built from 14 residues. The germline V and J ends were trimmed by 0 bases and 5 bases, with 8 bases remaining between them. The V gene's germline CDR1 is SGDLS and CDR2 YYNGEE. Full variable domain (outside the CDR3, taken from reference TRBV9 and TRBJ1-4): DSGVTQTPKHLITATGQRVTLRCSPRSGDLSVYWYQQSLDQGLQFLIQYYNGEERAKGNILERFSAQQFPDLHSELNLSSLELGDSALYFCASSVGGGNEKLFFGSGTQLSVL.

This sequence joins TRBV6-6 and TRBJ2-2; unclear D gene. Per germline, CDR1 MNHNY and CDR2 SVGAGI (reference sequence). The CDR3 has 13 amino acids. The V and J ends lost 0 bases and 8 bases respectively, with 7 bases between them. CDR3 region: CASSYSSTGELFF. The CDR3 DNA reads TGTGCCAGCAGTTACTCGAGCACGGGGGAGCTGTTTTTT.

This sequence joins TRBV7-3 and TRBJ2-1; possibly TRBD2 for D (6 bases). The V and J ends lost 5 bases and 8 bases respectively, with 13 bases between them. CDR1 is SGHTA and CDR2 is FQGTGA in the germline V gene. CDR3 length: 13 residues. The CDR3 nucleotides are TGTGCCAGCAGCCGCCGGGGGACGGATGAGCAGTTCTTC. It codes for CASSRRGTDEQFF. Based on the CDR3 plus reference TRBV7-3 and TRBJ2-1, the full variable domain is GAGVSQTPSNKVTEKGKYVELRCDPISGHTALYWYRQSLGQGPEFLIYFQGTGAADDSGLPNDRFFAVRPEGSVSTLKIQRTERGDSAVYLCASSRRGTDEQFFGPGTRLTVL.

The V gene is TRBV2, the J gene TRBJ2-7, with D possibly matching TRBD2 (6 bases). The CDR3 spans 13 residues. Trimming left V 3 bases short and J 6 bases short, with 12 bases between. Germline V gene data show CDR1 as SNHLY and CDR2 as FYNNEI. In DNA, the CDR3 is TGTGCCAGCAGTGATAGCCGGGGAGGCGAGCAGTACTTC. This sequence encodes CASSDSRGGEQYF.

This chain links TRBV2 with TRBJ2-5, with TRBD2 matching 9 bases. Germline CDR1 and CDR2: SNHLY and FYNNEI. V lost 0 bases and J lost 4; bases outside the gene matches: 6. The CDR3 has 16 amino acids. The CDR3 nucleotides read TGTGCCAGCAGTGAAGCTAGCGGGGGCGTGGGAGAGACCCAGTACTTC. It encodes CASSEASGGVGETQYF.

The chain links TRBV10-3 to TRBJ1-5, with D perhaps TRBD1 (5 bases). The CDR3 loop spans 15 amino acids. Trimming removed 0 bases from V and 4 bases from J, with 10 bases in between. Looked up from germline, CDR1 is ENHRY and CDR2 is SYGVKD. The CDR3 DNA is TGTGCCATCAGTGAGTCTAGCCAGGGAAATCAGCCCCAGCATTTT. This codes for CAISESSQGNQPQHF.

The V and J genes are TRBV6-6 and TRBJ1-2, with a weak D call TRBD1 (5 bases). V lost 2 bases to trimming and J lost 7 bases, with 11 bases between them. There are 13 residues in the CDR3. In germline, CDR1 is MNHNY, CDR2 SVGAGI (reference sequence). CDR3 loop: CASSYGASPGYTF. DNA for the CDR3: TGTGCCAGCAGTTACGGGGCTTCTCCTGGCTACACCTTC.

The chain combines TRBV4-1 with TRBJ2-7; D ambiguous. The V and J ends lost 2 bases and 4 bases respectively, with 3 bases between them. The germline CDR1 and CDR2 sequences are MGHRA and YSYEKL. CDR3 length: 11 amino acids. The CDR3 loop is CASSQTYEQYF. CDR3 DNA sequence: TGCGCCAGCAGCCAAACTTACGAGCAGTACTTC.

As DNA, the CDR3 is TGTGCCAGCAGCTTAGGGACTTACACAGATACGCAGTATTTT. It encodes CASSLGTYTDTQYF. The rearrangement uses TRBV7-2 and TRBJ2-3; D perhaps matches TRBD2 (5 bases). The CDR3 length is 14 residues. Germline V lookup: CDR1 SGHTA, CDR2 FQGNSA. Trimming removed 1 base at V and 2 bases at J, with 7 bases between.

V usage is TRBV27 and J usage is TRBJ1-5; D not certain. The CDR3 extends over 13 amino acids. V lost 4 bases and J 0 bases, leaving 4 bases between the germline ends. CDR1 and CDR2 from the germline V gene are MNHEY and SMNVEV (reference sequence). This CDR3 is CASSSSSNQPQHF. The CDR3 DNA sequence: TGTGCCAGCAGTTCGAGTAGCAATCAGCCCCAGCATTTT.

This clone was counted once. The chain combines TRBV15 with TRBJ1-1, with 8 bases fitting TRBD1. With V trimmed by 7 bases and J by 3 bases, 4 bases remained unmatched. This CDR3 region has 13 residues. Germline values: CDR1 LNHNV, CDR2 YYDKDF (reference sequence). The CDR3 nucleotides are TGTGCCACCAACACAGGGGGAGACACTGAAGCTTTCTTT. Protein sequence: CATNTGGDTEAFF.

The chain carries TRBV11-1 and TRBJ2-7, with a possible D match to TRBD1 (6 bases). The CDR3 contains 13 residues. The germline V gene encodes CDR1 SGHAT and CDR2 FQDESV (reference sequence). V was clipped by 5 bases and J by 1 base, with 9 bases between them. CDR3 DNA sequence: TGTGCCAGCAGCCGGGACACTTCCTACGAGCAGTACTTC. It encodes CASSRDTSYEQYF. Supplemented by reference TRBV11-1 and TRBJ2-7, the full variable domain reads EAEVAQSPRYKITEKSQAVAFWCDPISGHATLYWYRQILGQGPELLVQFQDESVVDDSQLPKDRFSAERLKGVDSTLKIQPAELGDSAMYLCASSRDTSYEQYFGPGTRLTVT.

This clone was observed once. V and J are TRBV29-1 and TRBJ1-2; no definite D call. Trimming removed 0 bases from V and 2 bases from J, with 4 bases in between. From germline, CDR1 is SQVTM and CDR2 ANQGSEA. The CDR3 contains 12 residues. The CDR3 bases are TGCAGCGTTGAAGATCGGAACTATGGCTACACCTTC. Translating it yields CSVEDRNYGYTF. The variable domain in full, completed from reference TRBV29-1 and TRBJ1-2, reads SAVISQKPSRDICQRGTSLTIQCQVDSQVTMMFWYRQQPGQSLTLIATANQGSEATYESGFVIDKFPISRPNLTFSTLTVSNMSPEDSSIYLCSVEDRNYGYTFGSGTRLTVV.

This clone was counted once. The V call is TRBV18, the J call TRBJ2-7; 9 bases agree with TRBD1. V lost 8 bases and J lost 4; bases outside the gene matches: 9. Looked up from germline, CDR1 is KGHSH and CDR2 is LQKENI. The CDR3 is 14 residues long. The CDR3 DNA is TGTGCCAGCGGACAGACAGGGGGAACTTACGAGCAGTACTTC. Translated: CASGQTGGTYEQYF.

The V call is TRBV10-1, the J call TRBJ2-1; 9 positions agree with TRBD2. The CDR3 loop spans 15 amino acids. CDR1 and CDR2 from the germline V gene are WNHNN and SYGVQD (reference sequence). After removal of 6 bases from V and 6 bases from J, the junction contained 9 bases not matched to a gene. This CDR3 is CASSLGRGGANEQFF. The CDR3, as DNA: TGCGCCAGCAGCCTAGGTCGCGGGGGGGCCAATGAGCAGTTCTTC.

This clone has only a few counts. Here the CDR3 DNA reads TGTGCCAGCAGTGACCTCCACGGGTATTCGGCCCAGTACTTC. Residues: CASSDLHGYSAQYF. The chain recombines TRBV6-1 with TRBJ2-5; unclear D gene. The CDR3 runs to 14 residues. V was pared by 3 bases and J by 9 bases, with 17 bases between. CDR1 is MNHNS, CDR2 SASEGT, per germline.

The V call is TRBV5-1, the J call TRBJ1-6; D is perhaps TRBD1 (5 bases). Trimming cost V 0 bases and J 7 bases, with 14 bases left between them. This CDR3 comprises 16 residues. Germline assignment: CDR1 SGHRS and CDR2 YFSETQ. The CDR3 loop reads CASSLAGSGWNSPLHF. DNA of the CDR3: TGCGCCAGCAGCTTGGCCGGGTCAGGGTGGAATTCACCCCTCCACTTT.

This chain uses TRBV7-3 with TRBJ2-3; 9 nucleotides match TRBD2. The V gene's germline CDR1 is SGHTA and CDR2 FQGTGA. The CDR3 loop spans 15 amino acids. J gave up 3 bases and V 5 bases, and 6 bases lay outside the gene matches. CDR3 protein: CASSVRRGGTDTQYF. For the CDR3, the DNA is TGTGCCAGCAGCGTGAGGCGGGGGGGTACAGATACGCAGTATTTT.

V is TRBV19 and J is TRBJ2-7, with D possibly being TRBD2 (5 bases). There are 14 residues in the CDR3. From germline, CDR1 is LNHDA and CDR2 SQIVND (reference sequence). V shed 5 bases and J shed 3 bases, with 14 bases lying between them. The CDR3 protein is CASSERRRSYEQYF. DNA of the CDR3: TGTGCCAGTAGTGAGCGGAGAAGAAGCTACGAGCAGTACTTC.

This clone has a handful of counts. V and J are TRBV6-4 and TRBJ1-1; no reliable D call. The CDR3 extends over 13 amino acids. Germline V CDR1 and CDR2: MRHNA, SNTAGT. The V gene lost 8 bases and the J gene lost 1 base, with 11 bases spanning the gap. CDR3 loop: CASSRQPNTEAFF. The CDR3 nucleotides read TGTGCCAGCTCACGACAACCGAACACTGAAGCTTTCTTT.

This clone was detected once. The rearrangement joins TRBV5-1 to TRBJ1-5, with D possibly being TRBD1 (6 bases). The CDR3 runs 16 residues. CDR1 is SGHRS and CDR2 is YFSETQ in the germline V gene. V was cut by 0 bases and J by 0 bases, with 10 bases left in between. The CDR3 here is CASSLAWTDSNQPQHF. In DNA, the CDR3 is TGCGCCAGCAGCTTGGCCTGGACAGATAGCAATCAGCCCCAGCATTTT.

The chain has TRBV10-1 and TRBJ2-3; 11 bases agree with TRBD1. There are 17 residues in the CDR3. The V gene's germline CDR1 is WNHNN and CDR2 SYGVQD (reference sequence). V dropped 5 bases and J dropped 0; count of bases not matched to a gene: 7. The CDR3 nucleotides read TGCGCCAGCAGTCGTGGACAGGGGGCAAGAAGCACAGATACGCAGTATTTT. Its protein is CASSRGQGARSTDTQYF.

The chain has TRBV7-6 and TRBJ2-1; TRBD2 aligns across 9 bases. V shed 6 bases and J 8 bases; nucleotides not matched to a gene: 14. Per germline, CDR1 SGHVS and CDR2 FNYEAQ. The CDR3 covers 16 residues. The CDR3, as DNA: TGTGCCAGCAGTGCCCGGGCGCGGGGGGGCCGCGATGAGCAGTTCTTC. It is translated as CASSARARGGRDEQFF. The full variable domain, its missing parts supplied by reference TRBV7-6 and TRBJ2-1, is GAGVSQSPRYKVTKRGQDVALRCDPISGHVSLYWYRQALGQGPEFLTYFNYEAQQDKSGLPNDRFSAERPEGSISTLTIQRTEQRDSAMYRCASSARARGGRDEQFFGPGTRLTVL.